This TCR beta chain was identified during a study of response to subunit inactivated influenza vaccine (dated by TCRdb to 2016 to 2018). With respect to the entire study: Deep quantitative T cell receptor repertoire profiling was used in the study to track responses to a trivalent subunit inactivated influenza vaccine.

The paper as a whole reports these results and caveats: It was suggested by the authors that each seasonal influenza vaccination may recruit only a limited number of new T cells.

Library preparation used RT-PCR. Sequencing was performed on an Illumina HiSeq 2500. The public reads were reanalyzed by TCRdb: fastp trimming at Q25, MiXCR alignment, in-frame beta chains only. Merged by CDR3 protein, the rows form single entries marked with the most common genes and DNA. A total of about 540,000 distinct CDR3 sequences appear in this sample, roughly a quarter of them only once. Around 2.8% of the sample goes to the ten largest clones. With regard to this clonotype: There is no known antigen for this receptor. It has no much larger one-base neighbor in the sample; base qualities were not kept.

CDR1 and CDR2, looked up from the germline V gene (reference sequence), are DFQATT and SNEGSKA. Counted from cysteine to phenylalanine, this CDR3 has 16 amino acids. CDR3 DNA is the only sequence kept; it has 48 bases, read in frame from the first base. The V end gives up 2 bases and the J end 2 bases, leaving 4 bases in the junction not matched to a gene. In addition, the sample was reused for a study of T cells expressing NK-cell markers. The second study also describes: 5'RACE template switching, by which a universal primer site and unique molecular identifiers were added, was used to make TCR beta cDNA libraries. In sorted CD3+CD56+NKG2C+, CD3+CD56+NKG2C- and CD3+CD56-NKG2C+ T-cell subsets from several donors, TCR beta-chain repertoires were profiled. Among the eight sequenced donors, only one was HCMV-seronegative, while the other seven were HCMV-seropositive. To restrict sorting to alphabetaTCR-expressing T cells, an anti-gammadeltaTCR antibody was added in several experiments. In about 6 donors, the dominant CD3+CD56+NKG2C+ clonotypes were found to rank among the top 10 CD8+ clonotypes and to make up about 1.0-8% of CD8+ T cells. Those dominant clonotypes were again the most abundant among CD3+CD56-NKG2C+ cells in a few donors, at about 28.3-60.1%. Whether the expanded NKG2C-expressing T cell clones were specific for HCMV antigens was left unclear. Randomly selected healthy volunteers, three men and five women, were used as the eight sequenced donors. A commercial ELISA kit detecting HCMV-specific IgG in serum was used to determine HCMV serostatus. Ficoll density gradient centrifugation was used to isolate peripheral blood mononuclear cells from blood. Magnetic immunoseparation with Miltenyi isolation kits was used to isolate CD4+ and CD8+ T cells from PBMC. Priming for cDNA synthesis came from the TCR beta constant segment, and two successive PCR amplification steps followed. The libraries were sequenced on Illumina HiSeq 2000/2500, MiSeq or NextSeq, producing 2 x 150 bp reads. MIGEC was used to demultiplex reads and group the reads by UMI, and MiTCR was used to assemble and quantify clonotypes. To remove erroneous sequences, TCR cDNA sequences were retained only when supported by two or more reads. The tcR package was used for downstream repertoire analysis, with clonotypes matched between fractions based on CDR3 nucleotide sequence plus V segment. VDJmatch was used to annotate antigen specificity against VDJdb, with one amino acid substitution in CDR3 allowed.

This sequence originates from a middle-aged man who received an inactivated influenza vaccine. Donor details come from another sample of the same person, matched by shared clones. The rearranged chain carries TRBV20-1 and TRBJ2-2; 11 nucleotides in the junction match TRBD2. The sequenced sample was CD4+ T cells sorted from PBMCs, obtained roughly 12 days after vaccination. The DNA sequence is given as TGCAGTGCTAGACTCCTAGCGGGGGGTAACACCGGGGAGCTGTTTTTT. Its translation is CSARLLAGGNTGELFF.